Listed below are T cell receptor beta chains from one sample, sequenced in a study of cytomegalovirus exposure and HLA in healthy donors. Generated by immunoSEQ multiplex PCR, the TCRdb table keeps only in-frame clones and is missing some. Among some 150,000 clones listed, 75% to 90% were seen once. Sequenced input: PBMCs. These receptor sequences come from a young man in good health and CMV-seronegative. CDR3s include the opening cysteine and the closing phenylalanine or tryptophan. The order of the fields is D gene, clone size, V gene, J gene, CDR3 DNA, CDR3 protein. D genes are given only for firm matches. Some rows mark clone size as missing; the rest say once, few, many or name a class of expanded clone.

d_call: TRBD1
clone_size: -
v_call: TRBV27
j_call: TRBJ2-7
cdr3_nt: TGTGCCAGCAGTTTACAGACAGGGCCCTACGAGCAGTACTTC
cdr3_aa: CASSLQTGPYEQYF

d_call: -
clone_size: -
v_call: TRBV5-1
j_call: TRBJ1-3
cdr3_nt: TGCGCCAGCAGCTTCGATTCGGGAGGAAACACCATATATTTT
cdr3_aa: CASSFDSGGNTIYF

d_call: -
clone_size: -
v_call: TRBV5-6
j_call: TRBJ1-1
cdr3_nt: TGTGCCAGCAACGAGGCCATGAACACTGAAGCTTTCTTT
cdr3_aa: CASNEAMNTEAFF

d_call: TRBD1
clone_size: -
v_call: TRBV28
j_call: TRBJ2-3
cdr3_nt: TGTGCCAGCAGTTGGACAGGGGATACAGATACGCAGTATTTT
cdr3_aa: CASSWTGDTDTQYF

d_call: -
clone_size: -
v_call: TRBV19
j_call: TRBJ2-7
cdr3_nt: TGTGCCAGTAGTCCTACCTCCACTGCCTACGAGCAGTACTTC
cdr3_aa: CASSPTSTAYEQYF

d_call: TRBD2
clone_size: -
v_call: TRBV4-3
j_call: TRBJ2-1
cdr3_nt: TGCGCCAGCAGCCGGGGAGAAACGGGGGGGAATGAGCAGTTCTTC
cdr3_aa: CASSRGETGGNEQFF

d_call: TRBD1
clone_size: -
v_call: TRBV6-4
j_call: TRBJ2-1
cdr3_nt: TGTGCCAGCAGTGACTCAGGGACAGGGTCCTACAATGAGCAGTTCTTC
cdr3_aa: CASSDSGTGSYNEQFF

d_call: -
clone_size: -
v_call: TRBV7-9
j_call: TRBJ2-5
cdr3_nt: TGTGCCAGCAGGCTGGCTCTGCAAGAGACCCAGTACTTC
cdr3_aa: CASRLALQETQYF

d_call: -
clone_size: -
v_call: TRBV21-1
j_call: TRBJ2-7
cdr3_nt: TGTGCCAGCATCCTAGTTAAAGGTTCCGGAGGGCACTACGAGCAGTACTTC
cdr3_aa: CASILVKGSGGHYEQYF

d_call: -
clone_size: -
v_call: TRBV14
j_call: TRBJ2-1
cdr3_nt: TGTGCCAGCAGCCGCGGGTCCTACTACAATGAGCAGTTCTTC
cdr3_aa: CASSRGSYYNEQFF

d_call: -
clone_size: -
v_call: TRBV28
j_call: TRBJ2-6
cdr3_nt: TGTGCCAGCAGTTTACTCGGGGTCCGCATAGGGGCCAACGTCCTGACTTTC
cdr3_aa: CASSLLGVRIGANVLTF

d_call: -
clone_size: -
v_call: TRBV2
j_call: TRBJ2-7
cdr3_nt: TGTGCCAGCAGTGCCACCTACGAGCAGTACTTC
cdr3_aa: CASSATYEQYF

d_call: TRBD1
clone_size: -
v_call: TRBV20-1
j_call: TRBJ2-3
cdr3_nt: TGCAGTGCTTCCAGGGGGGATACGCAGTATTTT
cdr3_aa: CSASRGDTQYF

d_call: TRBD1
clone_size: -
v_call: TRBV9
j_call: TRBJ2-7
cdr3_nt: TGTGCCAGCAGCGTCGGACAGGGGAGATACGAGCAGTACTTC
cdr3_aa: CASSVGQGRYEQYF

d_call: -
clone_size: once
v_call: TRBV5-1
j_call: TRBJ1-1
cdr3_nt: TGCGCCAGCAGCTTGGGCAGGGGAGTAGACACTGAAGCTTTCTTT
cdr3_aa: CASSLGRGVDTEAFF

d_call: -
clone_size: -
v_call: TRBV28
j_call: TRBJ1-4
cdr3_nt: TGTGCCAGCAGTTCGCGGACATCAAATGAAAAACTGTTTTTT
cdr3_aa: CASSSRTSNEKLFF

d_call: TRBD1
clone_size: few
v_call: TRBV19
j_call: TRBJ1-6
cdr3_nt: TGTGCCTCCAAAGGACAGGGGGTGTCCCTCAATTCACCCCTCCACTTT
cdr3_aa: CASKGQGVSLNSPLHF

d_call: -
clone_size: -
v_call: TRBV5-5
j_call: TRBJ1-5
cdr3_nt: TGTGCCAGCAGCATGGACAGAAGCAATCAGCCCCAGCATTTT
cdr3_aa: CASSMDRSNQPQHF

d_call: -
clone_size: -
v_call: TRBV29-1
j_call: TRBJ1-2
cdr3_nt: TGCAGCGTCAGCAGGGTAAGCGGCTACACCTTC
cdr3_aa: CSVSRVSGYTF

d_call: TRBD2
clone_size: few
v_call: TRBV10-3
j_call: TRBJ2-7
cdr3_nt: TGTGCCATCAGTGAAAGGGGGATAGCGGGAAGTACCGAGCAGTACTTC
cdr3_aa: CAISERGIAGSTEQYF

d_call: TRBD1
clone_size: -
v_call: TRBV6-5
j_call: TRBJ1-1
cdr3_nt: TGTGCCAGCAGGGCCGGGACAGCGAACACTGAAGCTTTCTTT
cdr3_aa: CASRAGTANTEAFF

d_call: -
clone_size: -
v_call: TRBV28
j_call: TRBJ2-7
cdr3_nt: TGTGCCAGCAGTTTGAGTAGGGAGGTTGCCCACGAGCAGTACTTC
cdr3_aa: CASSLSREVAHEQYF

d_call: -
clone_size: -
v_call: TRBV11-2
j_call: TRBJ1-5
cdr3_nt: TGTGCCAGCAGCCCAAGCCTAGGAGGGCCCCAGCATTTT
cdr3_aa: CASSPSLGGPQHF

d_call: -
clone_size: -
v_call: TRBV5-6
j_call: TRBJ2-1
cdr3_nt: TGTGCCAGCAGCCCCCCTAACCAGGACAAGAATGAGCAGTTCTTC
cdr3_aa: CASSPPNQDKNEQFF

d_call: TRBD2
clone_size: -
v_call: TRBV27
j_call: TRBJ2-1
cdr3_nt: TGTGCCAGCAGTTCGACTAGCGGGACCCGTTTAGCGTACAATGAGCAGTTCTTC
cdr3_aa: CASSSTSGTRLAYNEQFF

d_call: TRBD1
clone_size: once
v_call: TRBV27
j_call: TRBJ2-5
cdr3_nt: TGTGCCAGCAGTTTTGGGACAGGGGGCTTGGGAGAGACCCAGCACTTC
cdr3_aa: CASSFGTGGLGETQHF

d_call: -
clone_size: once
v_call: TRBV5-8
j_call: TRBJ2-7
cdr3_nt: TGTGCCAGCAGCTTAGGGCTCGGGGTCGACGAGCAGTACTTC
cdr3_aa: CASSLGLGVDEQYF

d_call: -
clone_size: -
v_call: TRBV28
j_call: TRBJ1-1
cdr3_nt: TGTGCCACCATCTCGCACATGAACACTGAAGCTTTCTTT
cdr3_aa: CATISHMNTEAFF

d_call: TRBD1
clone_size: -
v_call: TRBV14
j_call: TRBJ2-7
cdr3_nt: TGTGCCAGCAGCCTGTCCGGGACAGGGGTCTACGAGCAGTACTTC
cdr3_aa: CASSLSGTGVYEQYF

d_call: -
clone_size: once
v_call: TRBV5-5
j_call: TRBJ2-2
cdr3_nt: TGTGCCAGCAGCCCGGGAGCGCTTTACACCGGGGAGCTGTTTTTT
cdr3_aa: CASSPGALYTGELFF

d_call: -
clone_size: -
v_call: TRBV9
j_call: TRBJ1-1
cdr3_nt: TGTGCCAGCAGCGTAGCAGGGGACACTGAAGCTTTCTTT
cdr3_aa: CASSVAGDTEAFF

d_call: TRBD1
clone_size: few
v_call: TRBV28
j_call: TRBJ2-5
cdr3_nt: TGTGCCAGCAGCGACCGGGACAGGCAAGAGACCCAGTACTTC
cdr3_aa: CASSDRDRQETQYF

d_call: -
clone_size: few
v_call: TRBV6-5
j_call: TRBJ2-1
cdr3_nt: TGTGCCAGCAGTACAGGGAGGGGTGAGCAGTTCTTC
cdr3_aa: CASSTGRGEQFF

d_call: -
clone_size: -
v_call: TRBV29-1
j_call: TRBJ1-1
cdr3_nt: TGCAGCGTTGATGGGGGGGTTTTGTACACTGAAGCTTTCTTT
cdr3_aa: CSVDGGVLYTEAFF

d_call: -
clone_size: -
v_call: TRBV28
j_call: TRBJ1-1
cdr3_nt: TGTGCCAGCAGTTCCACCTTGTTCGGTGAAGCTTTCTTT
cdr3_aa: CASSSTLFGEAFF

d_call: -
clone_size: -
v_call: TRBV15
j_call: TRBJ2-5
cdr3_nt: TGTGCCACCAGCAGAGATCGGGGGCAAGAGACCCAGTACTTC
cdr3_aa: CATSRDRGQETQYF

d_call: TRBD2
clone_size: -
v_call: TRBV5-1
j_call: TRBJ2-2
cdr3_nt: TGCGCCAGCAGTTCCACGGCTAGCGGGGTCACCGGGGAGCTGTTTTTT
cdr3_aa: CASSSTASGVTGELFF

d_call: TRBD1
clone_size: -
v_call: TRBV7-8
j_call: TRBJ1-4
cdr3_nt: TGTGCCAGCAGCTATTTCGGGACAGAACCATCAACTAATGAAAAACTGTTTTTT
cdr3_aa: CASSYFGTEPSTNEKLFF

d_call: -
clone_size: -
v_call: TRBV7-3
j_call: TRBJ2-2
cdr3_nt: TGTGCCAGCAGCTTAGCCTCAGGCACCGGGGAGCTGTTTTTT
cdr3_aa: CASSLASGTGELFF

d_call: -
clone_size: once
v_call: TRBV27
j_call: TRBJ1-1
cdr3_nt: TGTGCCAGCAGTTTAGGCTGGCAGTCTACTGAAGCTTTCTTT
cdr3_aa: CASSLGWQSTEAFF

d_call: -
clone_size: once
v_call: TRBV4-3
j_call: TRBJ2-1
cdr3_nt: TGCGCCAGCAGCCAAGAAGATAGCGGCGACCCTTACAATGAGCAGTTCTTC
cdr3_aa: CASSQEDSGDPYNEQFF

d_call: -
clone_size: -
v_call: TRBV5-1
j_call: TRBJ1-2
cdr3_nt: TGCGCCAGCAGCTCCTCCGGTTGGGGCTCTAACTATGGCTACACCTTC
cdr3_aa: CASSSSGWGSNYGYTF

d_call: -
clone_size: -
v_call: TRBV28
j_call: TRBJ1-2
cdr3_nt: TGTGCCAGCAGTGCTCCAGTCTATGGCTACACCTTC
cdr3_aa: CASSAPVYGYTF

d_call: -
clone_size: -
v_call: TRBV19
j_call: TRBJ1-1
cdr3_nt: TGTGCCAGTAGATTCGGGACTCAAAGCATGAACACTGAAGCTTTCTTT
cdr3_aa: CASRFGTQSMNTEAFF

d_call: TRBD1
clone_size: once
v_call: TRBV6-4
j_call: TRBJ2-3
cdr3_nt: TGTGCCAGCAGTTCGGACAGGGGGGATACGCAGTATTTT
cdr3_aa: CASSSDRGDTQYF

d_call: -
clone_size: -
v_call: TRBV19
j_call: TRBJ1-1
cdr3_nt: TGTGCCAGTAGTATGCGAGACTTGTCGAACACTGAAGCTTTCTTT
cdr3_aa: CASSMRDLSNTEAFF